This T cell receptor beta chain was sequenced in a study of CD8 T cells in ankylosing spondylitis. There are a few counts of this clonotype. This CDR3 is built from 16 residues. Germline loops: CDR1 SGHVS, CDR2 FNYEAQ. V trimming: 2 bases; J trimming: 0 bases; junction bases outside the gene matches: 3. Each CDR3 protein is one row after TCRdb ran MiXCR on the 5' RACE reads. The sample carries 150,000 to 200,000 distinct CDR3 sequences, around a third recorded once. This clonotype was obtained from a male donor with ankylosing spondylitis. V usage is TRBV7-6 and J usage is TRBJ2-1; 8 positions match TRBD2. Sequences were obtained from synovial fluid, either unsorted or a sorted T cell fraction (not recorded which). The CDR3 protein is CASSLLAGTSYNEQFF. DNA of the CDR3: TGTGCCAGCAGCTTATTAGCGGGGACCTCCTACAATGAGCAGTTCTTC.